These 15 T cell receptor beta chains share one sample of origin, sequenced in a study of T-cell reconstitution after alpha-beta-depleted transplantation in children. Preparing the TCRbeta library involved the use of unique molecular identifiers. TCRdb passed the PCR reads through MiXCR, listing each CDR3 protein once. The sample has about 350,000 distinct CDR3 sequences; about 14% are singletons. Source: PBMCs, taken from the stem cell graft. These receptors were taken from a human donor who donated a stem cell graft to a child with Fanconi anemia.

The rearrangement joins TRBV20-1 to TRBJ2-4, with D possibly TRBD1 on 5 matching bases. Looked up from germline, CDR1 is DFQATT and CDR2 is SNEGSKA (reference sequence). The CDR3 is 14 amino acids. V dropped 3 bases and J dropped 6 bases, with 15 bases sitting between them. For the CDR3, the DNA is TGCAGTGCTAGTGTACCGCAGGGCCGAAACATTCAGTACTTC. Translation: CSASVPQGRNIQYF.

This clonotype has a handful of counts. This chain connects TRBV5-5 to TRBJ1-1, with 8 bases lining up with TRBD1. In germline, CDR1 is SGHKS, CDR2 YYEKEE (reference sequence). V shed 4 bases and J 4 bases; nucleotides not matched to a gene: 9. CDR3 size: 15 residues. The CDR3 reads CASSQEDRVGTEAFF. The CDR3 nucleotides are TGTGCCAGCAGCCAGGAGGACAGGGTGGGCACTGAAGCTTTCTTT.

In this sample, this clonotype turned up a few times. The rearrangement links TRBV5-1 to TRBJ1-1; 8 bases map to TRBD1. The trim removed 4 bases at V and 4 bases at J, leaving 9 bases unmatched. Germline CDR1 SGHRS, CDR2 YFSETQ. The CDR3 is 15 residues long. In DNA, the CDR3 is TGCGCCAGCAGCCCGTTCGCAGGGGGCACCACTGAAGCTTTCTTT. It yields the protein CASSPFAGGTTEAFF.

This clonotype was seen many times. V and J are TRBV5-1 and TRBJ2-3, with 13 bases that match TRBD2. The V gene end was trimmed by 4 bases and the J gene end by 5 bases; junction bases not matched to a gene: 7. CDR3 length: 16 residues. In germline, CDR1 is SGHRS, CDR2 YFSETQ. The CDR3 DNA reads TGCGCCAGCAGCGGAACTAGCGGGGGGGCCATAGATACGCAGTATTTT. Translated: CASSGTSGGAIDTQYF. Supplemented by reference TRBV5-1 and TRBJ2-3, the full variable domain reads KAGVTQTPRYLIKTRGQQVTLSCSPISGHRSVSWYQQTPGQGLQFLFEYFSETQRNKGNFPGRFSGRQFSNSRSEMNVSTLELGDSALYLCASSGTSGGAIDTQYFGPGTRLTVL.

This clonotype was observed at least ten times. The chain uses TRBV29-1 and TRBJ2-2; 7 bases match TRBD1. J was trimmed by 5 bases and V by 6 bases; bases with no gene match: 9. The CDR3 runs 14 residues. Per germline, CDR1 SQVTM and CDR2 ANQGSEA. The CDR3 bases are TGCAGCGTCGACAGGGAAGGGGGAACCGGGGAGCTGTTTTTT. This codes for CSVDREGGTGELFF.

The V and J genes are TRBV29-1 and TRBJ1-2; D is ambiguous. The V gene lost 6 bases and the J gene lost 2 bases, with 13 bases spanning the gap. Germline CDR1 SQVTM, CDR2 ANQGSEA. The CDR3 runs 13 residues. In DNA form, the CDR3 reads TGCAGCGTCTCGGACCCTCTGAACTATGGCTACACCTTC. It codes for CSVSDPLNYGYTF.

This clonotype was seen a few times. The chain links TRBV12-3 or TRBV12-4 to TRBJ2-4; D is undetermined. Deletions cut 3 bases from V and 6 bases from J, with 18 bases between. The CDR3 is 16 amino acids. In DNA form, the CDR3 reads TGTGCCAGCAGTTTTCTTGGAATGGGATTCTTAAACATTCAGTACTTC. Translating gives CASSFLGMGFLNIQYF.

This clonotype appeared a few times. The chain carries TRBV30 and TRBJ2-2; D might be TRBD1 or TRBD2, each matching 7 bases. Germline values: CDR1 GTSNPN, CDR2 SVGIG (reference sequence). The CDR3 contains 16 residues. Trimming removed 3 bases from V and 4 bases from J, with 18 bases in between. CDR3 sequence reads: CAWRARGGLSTGELFF. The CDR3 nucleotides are TGTGCCTGGAGGGCCAGGGGGGGTCTTAGCACCGGGGAGCTGTTTTTT. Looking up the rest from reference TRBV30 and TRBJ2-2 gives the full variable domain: SQTIHQWPATLVQPVGSPLSLECTVEGTSNPNLYWYRQAAGRGLQLLFYSVGIGQISSEVPQNLSASRPQDRQFILSSKKLLLSDSGFYLCAWRARGGLSTGELFFGEGSRLTVL.

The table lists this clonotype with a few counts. The CDR3 protein is CASSLVGTSEETQYF. Here the CDR3 DNA reads TGTGCCAGCAGCTTAGTCGGGACTAGCGAAGAGACCCAGTACTTC. The V call is TRBV7-2, the J call TRBJ2-5, with 10 bases fitting TRBD2. Trimming took 1 base from V and 3 from J; bases not matched to a gene: 2. This CDR3 is built from 15 residues. Germline V gene lookup returns CDR1 SGHTA and CDR2 FQGNSA.

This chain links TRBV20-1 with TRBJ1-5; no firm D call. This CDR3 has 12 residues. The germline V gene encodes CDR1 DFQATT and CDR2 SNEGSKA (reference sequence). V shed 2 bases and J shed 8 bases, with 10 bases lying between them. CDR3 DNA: TGCAGTGCTAGACCTGACGGTAAGCCCCAGCATTTT. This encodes CSARPDGKPQHF.

This CDR3 is CASSSYRLNSGNTIYF. The DNA of the CDR3 is TGTGCCAGCAGTTCGTACAGATTAAACTCTGGAAACACCATATATTTT. The rearrangement joins TRBV6-5 to TRBJ1-3; unclear D gene. Germline CDR1 is MNHEY and CDR2 is SVGAGI. Trimming took off 4 bases at V and 0 bases at J, with 13 bases between the two ends. This CDR3 is built from 16 residues.

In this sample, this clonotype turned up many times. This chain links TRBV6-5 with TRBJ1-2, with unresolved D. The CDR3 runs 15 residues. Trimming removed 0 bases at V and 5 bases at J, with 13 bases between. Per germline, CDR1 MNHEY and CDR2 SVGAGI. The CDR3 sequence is CASSYSDTDSYGYTF. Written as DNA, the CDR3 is TGTGCCAGCAGTTACTCTGACACAGACTCTTATGGCTACACCTTC.

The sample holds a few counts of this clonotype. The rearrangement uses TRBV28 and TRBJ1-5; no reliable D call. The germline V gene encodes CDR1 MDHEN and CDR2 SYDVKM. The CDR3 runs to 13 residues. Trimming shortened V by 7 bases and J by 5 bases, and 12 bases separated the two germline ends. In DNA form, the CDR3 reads TGTGCCAGCACCCCCGGCCTGGATCAGCCCCAGCATTTT. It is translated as CASTPGLDQPQHF.

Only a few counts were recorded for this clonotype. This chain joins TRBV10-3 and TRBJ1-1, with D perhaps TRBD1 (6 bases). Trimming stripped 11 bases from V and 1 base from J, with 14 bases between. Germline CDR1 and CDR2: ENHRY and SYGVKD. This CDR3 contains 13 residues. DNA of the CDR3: TGTGCCTCCGGGGGCACGGGGAACACTGAAGCTTTCTTT. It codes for CASGGTGNTEAFF.

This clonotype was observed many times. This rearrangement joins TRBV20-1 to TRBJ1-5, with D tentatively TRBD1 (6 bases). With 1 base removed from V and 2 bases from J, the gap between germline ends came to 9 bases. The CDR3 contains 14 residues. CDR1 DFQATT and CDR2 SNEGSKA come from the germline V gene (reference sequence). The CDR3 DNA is TGCAGTGCTAGAGGGGGGCTAGGCAATCAGCCCCAGCATTTT. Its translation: CSARGGLGNQPQHF.